This T cell receptor (beta chain) was sequenced for a study of Tregs in tolerant kidney transplant recipients. Study-wide results and limits: Donor-specific Treg expansion exceeded global Treg expansion in tolerant patients, suggesting antigen drive. The most relevant donor-specific Treg TCRbeta repertoire apparently came from expansion with activated donor B cells.

Sequencing was performed with immunoSEQ multiplex PCR; in TCRdb, only in-frame clones are kept and a portion is missing. The data contain 50,000 or so clones, approximately 89% of them singletons. To note about this clone: Its antigen is not identified.

The CDR3 extends over 15 amino acids. Germline V CDR1 and CDR2: SGHDT, YYEEEE. V gave up 4 bases and J gave up 7 bases; unmatched junction bases: 2. Related graft donors supplied nonmyeloablative bone marrow transplants, and mixed chimerism was transient. Unstimulated Tregs (CD4+CD25+CD127-) and CD4+CD25- non-Tregs were sorted from PBMCs. Sample: CD8+ T cells from blood (PBMCs), taken 12 months after the transplant. The chain joins TRBV5-6 to TRBJ2-1, with 16 bases matching TRBD2. This TCR derives from a human patient who received a combined kidney and bone marrow transplant. The T cells may partly be graft donor cells. The CDR3 nucleotides are TGTGCCAGCAGCCTGGGACTAGCGGGGGGGAATGAGCAGTTCTTC. It specifies CASSLGLAGGNEQFF.